This T cell receptor (beta chain) was captured in a study of cytomegalovirus exposure and HLA in healthy donors (TCRdb year 2017). Turning to the overall study: An earlier analysis of several hundred of the donors reported about 250 Gb of sequence data and 120 million or so unique TCR beta sequences from 150 million to 200 million T cells. Roughly 300 gigabases of sequencing data and 80 million or so unique TCR sequences were included in an early release covering roughly 600 HLA-typed donors. Of the 398 genotyped donors, over 70% fell in the genetic ancestry cluster associated with self-reported Caucasian donors. The study was designed to test whether signatures of past pathogen exposure could be identified by cataloging public T cell receptors. The T cell repertoires of 670 or so subjects were profiled by immunosequencing and related to cytomegalovirus serostatus. In addition to the first cohort of around 670 subjects, a separate validation cohort of approximately 110 different subjects was used. The study combined high-throughput TCR immunosequencing, statistical association of individual TCRs with disease status, and machine learning to predict cytomegalovirus infection status. A later analysis re-examined previously published TCR beta repertoires from more than 550 donors and added high-resolution HLA genotyping to investigate patterns of TCR occurrence. In the later analysis, no new phenotypic data were used to find candidate immune exposures; instead, reliance was placed on TCR beta sequences and their occurrence across donors. An earlier analysis of a few hundred of the donors applied high-throughput TCR beta sequencing to assess whether each TCR beta V gene segment acted as functional or pseudogenic. Donor age, sex, ethnicity and CMV serostatus were compiled alongside the repertoire data. A later genetic analysis took genome-wide SNP genotypes for about 55% of the 666 donors and used that subset as a discovery cohort. Every discovery cohort repertoire had been produced on one sequencing platform. HLA typing included class I and class II loci at four-digit resolution. Typing coverage varied by locus: roughly 629-640 donors for A, B, C, DRB1 and DQB1; roughly 560 for DQA1; approximately 570 for DPA1; more than 450 for DPB1. Four or five DR-DQ haplotypes were handled as single units for association and clustering because linkage in the cohort was strong. On average, roughly 240,000 unique TCR beta nucleotide sequences were sequenced per donor among several hundred genotyped donors of the cohort, with roughly 18% of those sequences being non-productive. Here is what the overall study found, with its caveats: In a later analysis, TCR association rates were found to vary across HLA loci, with the most associated TCRs seen for DRB1 alleles and the fewest for HLA-C alleles. A later analysis associated about 17,000 TCR beta sequences with specific HLA alleles at a false discovery rate of 0.05. The sequencing pipeline was judged likely to have produced a cluster of highly shared sequence variants as a technical artifact. Three of the identified cytomegalovirus-associated TCR beta chains were confirmed in vitro to be specific for cytomegalovirus antigens. In a later analysis, several top co-occurrence clusters were reported to appear linked to parvovirus B19, influenza, CMV and Epstein-Barr virus. Correlated functional status among segregating V segments might be attributable to linkage disequilibrium, but an unknown experimental factor could not be ruled out. This cohort had only TCR beta chains sequenced, and the lack of alpha or paired-chain data limited which features could be detected. The classifier was reported to diagnose cytomegalovirus status with high specificity and sensitivity in both the original cohort and the validation cohort. A later analysis found that HLA-associated TCR beta chains were more clonally expanded and had lower generation probabilities than equally common non-associated chains. Some IMGT-functional V segments, including TRBV6-2 and TRBV6-3, could not be distinguished by the 87-base-pair reads and were therefore excluded. An earlier analysis of 450 to 750 of the donors showed that most TCR beta V segments appeared in productive rearrangements either about 90% or about 30% of the time, which broadly matched IMGT annotations. Sequencing depth was assumed to be roughly uniform across donors in the presence/absence analyses, though that assumption may not hold. Most TCR sequences were seen in very few donors, while some public TCRs were found in many individuals. When HLA alleles, especially DR and DQ, strongly co-occurred, TCR associations were difficult to assign to individual alleles. For the cohort, immune exposure information was limited to CMV serostatus. A further reported finding was that TCR beta sequences accurately predicted the HLA-A and HLA-B alleles for most subjects in the first cohort. A total of 164 TCR beta chains were listed by the study as associated with cytomegalovirus. In a later analysis, most CMV-associated TCR beta chains were found to appear HLA-restricted, with HLA associations seemingly driven largely by CMV exposure. According to a later genetic analysis, donors in an Asian-associated ancestry cluster had fewer N-insertions in productive TCRs than the roughly 670-donor mean. An association between a missense DCLRE1C variant and V-gene and J-gene trimming of TCR beta chains was found in a later genetic analysis and replicated in an independent cohort. Because HLA typing was missing for some donors at each locus, association tests included only the typed subset. According to the authors, the approach could potentially be generalized to other disease states and immunological phenotypes. Because counts were too low, more than 15 rarely observed V segments, including chromosome 9 orphons, were excluded from the earlier analysis of some 590 of the donors.

As encoded in the germline V gene, CDR1 is SNHLY while CDR2 is FYNNEI. V gives up 2 bases and J gives up 9 bases, and the segment between their germline ends measures 14 bases. CDR3 length: 14 amino acids, cysteine to phenylalanine. Only CDR3 DNA is held: 42 bases, read in frame from base 1. In total, around 600 healthy bone marrow donors made up the cohort. At the time of sampling, every cohort member was nominally healthy, though immune exposures that went unrecorded were likely present. The donor was CMV seronegative and was included in the group of approximately 350 seronegative cohort members. Each donor provided a peripheral blood sample, and peripheral blood mononuclear cells were used for TCR beta sequencing. The Qiagen DNeasy Blood Extraction Kit was used to extract genomic DNA from the blood cell samples. On this clone itself: There is no known antigen for this receptor. Base qualities are not recorded, but no much larger clone differs from it by a single base.

Receptor amplification or capture employed the immunoSEQ multiplex PCR assay. The multiplex PCR relied on a mix of 60 forward primers for TCR Vbeta segments and 13 reverse primers for TCR Jbeta segments. The CDR3 region of rearranged TCR beta genes was amplified from genomic DNA with a multiplex PCR assay. Amplified TCR beta libraries were sequenced as 87-base-pair reads on the Illumina HiSeq System. The original pipeline was this. In a later analysis, about 80 million unique TCR beta chains were counted across the roughly 670 repertoires, and approximately 11 million of these chains were shared by at least two donors. Raw reads were error-corrected and collapsed into unique sequences by a nearest-neighbor algorithm in which closely related sequences were merged to remove PCR and sequencing errors. V, D and J gene segments were assigned by aligning CDR3 sequences to IMGT reference sequences. For a sequence to be retained, a match of at least six nucleotides to both a V gene segment and a J gene segment was required. Rearrangements were called productive when the CDR3 lacked stop codons and stayed in frame with V and J; all others were non-productive. CDR3 was defined by IMGT convention, running from the second conserved V-encoded cysteine to the conserved J-encoded phenylalanine. The earlier analysis of around 640 of the donors excluded sequences that lacked an unambiguous match to a single V gene segment. An earlier analysis of almost 600 of the donors classified V segments as functional when productive rearrangements were above 56.7% and as segregating when the standard deviation between donors was above 5%. A statistical classification framework was built to diagnose cytomegalovirus status from the catalog of TCR beta chain sequences. A later analysis assigned V and J genes by comparing TCR nucleotide sequences with IMGT/GENE-DB human TR gene sequences. Using the TCRdist pipeline, a later analysis assigned CDR3 sequences along with most-parsimonious VDJ recombination scenarios. In a later analysis, each TCR beta chain was defined by its CDR3 amino acid sequence together with its V-gene family, and reads lacking a unique V-gene family were excluded. As a way to deal with suspected cross-contamination and a sequencing artifact, a later analysis dropped over 550 nucleotide sequences that were highly shared and had low generation probability. In a later analysis, a clonal expansion index was calculated for each public chain from normalized within-repertoire ranks of inferred template counts. In a later analysis, generation probabilities were computed with a VDJ recombination model fitted to out-of-frame rearrangements, and the resulting probabilities were checked against IGoR. In a later analysis, hypergeometric tests were used to score TCR-TCR, TCR-HLA and TCR-CMV co-occurrence, with a repertoire-size bias correction applied to TCR pairs. A later analysis estimated false discovery rates by permuting HLA or CMV assignments 20 times. In a later analysis, co-occurring TCRs were grouped using DBSCAN, with TCRdist sequence similarity added in when clustering inside HLA-allele-positive subsets. Repertoires with fewer than 30,000 or more than 120,000 public chains, plus five repertoires with anomalous nucleotide sharing, were excluded from co-occurrence clustering. In TCRdb, the immuneACCESS table is reduced to in-frame sequences with V and J assigned. These tables do not hold every clone; where another copy was compared, an unresolved V gene accounts for under half, and the others remain unexplained. V, J and clone size derive from that table, while D and trimming were established from the DNA sequence. The sample table shows under 200,000 clones, and roughly 80% are seen once. Clones ranked in the top ten supply approximately 2.4% of the sample.

This receptor was obtained from a female donor in good health and CMV-seronegative. The sample consisted of PBMCs. The V and J segments used are TRBV2 and TRBJ2-1, with no confidently assigned D gene. Here is the DNA: TGTGCCAGCAGTGAAAGGAGTCAGACGAGTGAGCAGTTCTTC. The resulting protein is CASSERSQTSEQFF.